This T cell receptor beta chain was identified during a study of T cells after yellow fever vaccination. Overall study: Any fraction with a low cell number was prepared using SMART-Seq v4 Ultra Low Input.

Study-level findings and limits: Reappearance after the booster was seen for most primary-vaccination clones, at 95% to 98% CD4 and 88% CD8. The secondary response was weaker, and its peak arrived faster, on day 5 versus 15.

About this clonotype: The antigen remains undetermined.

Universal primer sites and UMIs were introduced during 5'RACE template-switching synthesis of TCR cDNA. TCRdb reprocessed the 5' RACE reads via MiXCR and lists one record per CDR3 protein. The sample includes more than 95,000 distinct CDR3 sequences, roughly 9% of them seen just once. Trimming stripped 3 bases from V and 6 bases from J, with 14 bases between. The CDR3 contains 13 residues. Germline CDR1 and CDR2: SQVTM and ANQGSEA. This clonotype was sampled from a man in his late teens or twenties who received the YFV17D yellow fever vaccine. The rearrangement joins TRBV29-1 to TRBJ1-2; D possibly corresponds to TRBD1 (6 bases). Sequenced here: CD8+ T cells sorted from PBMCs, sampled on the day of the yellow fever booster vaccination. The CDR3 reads CSVDDGTPHGYTF. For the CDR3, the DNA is TGCAGCGTTGACGACGGGACACCGCATGGCTACACCTTC.